This TCR beta chain was documented in a study of shared clonotypes between healthy human individuals. Overall study findings and caveats: Naive CD4 clonotypes overlapped across several donors at 4.5% to 5.5%. Compared with memory subsets, naive subsets generally had larger estimated richness. Clonotypes shared by all four donors outscored non-shared clonotypes in generation probability.

This CDR3 has 14 residues. V lost 2 bases, J lost 5 bases, and 12 bases lay in between. Germline values: CDR1 ENHRY, CDR2 SYGVKD. When replicate PCRs were run on sorted subsets, they used about 220 ng DNA, tens of thousands of T cell genomes. Clones were read by immunoSEQ multiplex PCR, and TCRdb kept only the in-frame ones, dropping some. The sample lists over 2 million clones, roughly 94% occurring once. Of note for this clone: Its target is not known.

This rearrangement joins TRBV10-3 to TRBJ2-5; D is perhaps TRBD2 (6 bases). The sequencing sample was made of naive CD4+ T cells sorted from blood. Specified subset: CD45RA+ positively selected. This sequence originates from a man younger than 35 in good health. The CDR3 is CAISEPTGVETQYF. The DNA for the CDR3 is TGTGCCATCAGTGAGCCCACGGGGGTTGAGACCCAGTACTTC.